The 12 T cell receptor beta chains given below trace back to one sample, sequenced in a study of CD8+CD57+ T cells in acquired aplastic anemia. The sequenced patients had an expansion of CD8+CD57+ cells seen by flow cytometry. TCR beta VDJ and CDR3 were profiled, and genomic DNA was the template. MiXCR, run by TCRdb on the reads, gives a single entry per CDR3 protein. The sample includes around 500,000 distinct CDR3 sequences, around 33% of them seen just once. What was sequenced was sorted CD4+, CD8+, or CD8+CD57+ T cells (not recorded which) from PBMCs. These receptors were obtained from a human donor with aplastic anemia.

This clonotype was observed many times. The rearrangement joins TRBV7-6 to TRBJ2-5; 7 positions agree with TRBD2. In germline, CDR1 is SGHVS, CDR2 FNYEAQ. V shed 6 bases, J shed 2 bases, and the junction held 6 bases outside the gene matches. The CDR3 extends over 14 amino acids. CDR3 in amino acids: CASRQSSGQETQYF. CDR3 coding DNA: TGTGCCAGCAGACAATCTAGCGGACAAGAGACCCAGTACTTC.

The chain links TRBV28 to TRBJ2-7; 9 bases are a match to TRBD1. Germline V CDR1 and CDR2: MDHEN, SYDVKM. The CDR3 totals 17 residues. Trimming cost V 7 bases and J 0 bases; bases outside gene matches: 13. The CDR3 region is CASTITLGQGSSYEQYF. For the CDR3, the DNA is TGTGCCAGCACTATTACCCTGGGACAGGGAAGCTCCTACGAGCAGTACTTC.

In its sample, this clonotype was seen many times. The V call is TRBV29-1, the J call TRBJ2-1, with D maybe TRBD2 (5 bases). The CDR3 sequence is 12 residues long. Germline V gives CDR1 SQVTM, CDR2 ANQGSEA. With 6 bases removed from V and 7 bases from J, the gap between germline ends came to 13 bases. Here the CDR3 DNA reads TGCAGCGTGGATCCGGGGAGTAATGAGCAGTTCTTC. This codes for CSVDPGSNEQFF.

This clonotype came up a few times. The chain carries TRBV15 and TRBJ1-2; TRBD1 agrees at 9 bases. The V and J ends lost 9 bases and 4 bases, in that order; junction bases with no gene match: 3. The germline V gene has CDR1 LNHNV and CDR2 YYDKDF (reference sequence). The CDR3 length is 12 residues. The CDR3 DNA is TGTGCCACTCGACAGGGGGTCTATGGCTACACCTTC. It is translated as CATRQGVYGYTF.

At least ten counts were recorded for this clonotype. This chain uses TRBV5-1 with TRBJ2-7, with D uncertain. Deletions cut 0 bases from V and 7 bases from J, with 14 bases between. The CDR3 is 14 residues long. CDR1 SGHRS and CDR2 YFSETQ come from the germline V gene. CDR3 region: CASSLEGMSGEQYF. DNA of the CDR3: TGCGCCAGCAGCTTGGAAGGGATGTCCGGAGAGCAGTACTTC.

This clonotype has ten or more counts. The rearrangement joins TRBV10-3 to TRBJ2-2; perhaps D is TRBD1 or TRBD2 (5 bases each). This CDR3 is 14 amino acids long. CDR1 and CDR2 (germline): ENHRY, SYGVKD. V dropped 7 bases and J dropped 5 bases, with 14 bases sitting between them. The CDR3 spells CAITPGTETGELFF. CDR3 nucleotides: TGTGCCATCACCCCCGGGACGGAGACCGGGGAGCTGTTTTTT.

As for this clonotype: One end of the junction varies from germline; a read error may be responsible. The chain uses TRBV2 and TRBJ2-3; 11 nucleotides agree with TRBD2. This CDR3 spans 14 amino acids. CDR1 and CDR2 (germline): SNHLY, FYNNEI. The CDR3 spells CAGSTGTSGDEQYF. CDR3 nucleotides: TGTGCCGGCAGCACCGGGACTAGCGGTGACGAGCAGTATTTT.

This clonotype was seen repeatedly, ten times or more. V usage is TRBV24-1 and J usage is TRBJ1-5, with TRBD1 identical over 8 bases. The germline CDR1 and CDR2 sequences are KGHDR and SFDVKD. The CDR3 has 15 amino acids. J gave up 6 bases and V 0 bases, and 3 bases lay outside the gene matches. The CDR3 loop reads CATSDLGQGPQPQHF. The CDR3 region has the DNA TGTGCCACCAGTGATTTGGGACAGGGCCCTCAGCCCCAGCATTTT.

The table lists this clonotype with a count of one. The chain has TRBV5-1 and TRBJ1-1, with no clear D. This CDR3 spans 15 amino acids. In germline, CDR1 is SGHRS, CDR2 YFSETQ. Trimming removed 0 bases from V and 4 bases from J, with 13 bases in between. The CDR3 sequence is CASSLEGPWGTEAFF. The CDR3 nucleotides read TGCGCCAGCAGCTTGGAGGGCCCCTGGGGCACTGAAGCTTTCTTT. Full variable domain (rest looked up from reference TRBV5-1 and TRBJ1-1): KAGVTQTPRYLIKTRGQQVTLSCSPISGHRSVSWYQQTPGQGLQFLFEYFSETQRNKGNFPGRFSGRQFSNSRSEMNVSTLELGDSALYLCASSLEGPWGTEAFFGQGTRLTVV.

This clonotype was found many times. V gene TRBV20-1 combines with J gene TRBJ2-5; the D gene is possibly TRBD2 (6 bases). The CDR3 covers 13 residues. Looked up from germline, CDR1 is DFQATT and CDR2 is SNEGSKA (reference sequence). The germline V and J ends were trimmed by 7 bases and 4 bases, with 16 bases remaining between them. CDR3: CSVQFTSPETQYF. CDR3 coding DNA: TGCAGTGTTCAATTCACTAGCCCAGAGACCCAGTACTTC.

This clonotype has more than one count but fewer than ten. V usage is TRBV9 and J usage is TRBJ2-1; D is unresolved. V was pared by 5 bases and J by 3 bases, with 15 bases between. CDR1 and CDR2 (germline): SGDLS, YYNGEE. The length of the CDR3 is 15 residues. Written as DNA, the CDR3 is TGTGCCAGCAGAGTGGGGTCCTCCGACTACAATGAGCAGTTCTTC. It codes for CASRVGSSDYNEQFF.

The rearrangement links TRBV5-1 to TRBJ2-7, with D perhaps matching TRBD2 (6 bases). Germline loops: CDR1 SGHRS, CDR2 YFSETQ. Trimming left V 1 base short and J 5 bases short, with 13 bases between. There are 14 residues in the CDR3. The CDR3 protein is CASSLSAREDEQYF. The CDR3 DNA sequence: TGCGCCAGCAGCTTGTCGGCCAGGGAGGACGAGCAGTACTTC.